These 30 T cell receptor beta chains originate from one sample sequenced in a study of T cells after yellow fever vaccination. MiXCR, applied by TCRdb to the 5' RACE reads, yields one record per CDR3 protein. The repertoire holds roughly 170,000 distinct CDR3 sequences, with roughly 6.4% as singletons. This specimen was CD4+ T cells sorted from PBMCs, taken on the day of the first yellow fever vaccination. Source of these receptors: a man younger than 35 who received the YFV17D yellow fever vaccine.

This clonotype is medium-sized by share. The V call is TRBV20-1, the J call TRBJ2-7, with a weak D call TRBD1 (6 bases). Trimming removed 4 bases at V and 4 bases at J, with 20 bases between. The CDR3 has 15 residues. Germline values: CDR1 DFQATT, CDR2 SNEGSKA (reference sequence). CDR3 in amino acids: CSATAGTSNHYEQYV. In DNA, the CDR3 is TGCAGTGCTACCGCCGGGACATCGAACCATTACGAGCAGTACGTC.

This clonotype was counted at least ten times. The genes are TRBV10-3 and TRBJ2-1, with 9 bases matching TRBD2. CDR3 length: 13 amino acids. Germline assignment: CDR1 ENHRY and CDR2 SYGVKD. Trimming cost V 10 bases and J 7 bases; bases outside gene matches: 8. CDR3 region: CATSGGPRNEQFF. The CDR3 bases are TGTGCCACCAGCGGGGGGCCCCGAAATGAGCAGTTCTTC.

This clonotype was seen at least ten times. The chain is built from TRBV7-2 and TRBJ1-5; D is ambiguous. V lost 1 base and J lost 4, with 8 bases in between. This CDR3 has 14 amino acids. The V gene's germline CDR1 is SGHTA and CDR2 FQGNSA. The CDR3 bases are TGTGCCAGCAGCTTAGACGGACTGAATCAGCCCCAGCATTTT. It codes for CASSLDGLNQPQHF. The full variable domain, in which reference TRBV7-2 and TRBJ1-5 provide the parts outside the CDR3, is GAGVSQSPSNKVTEKGKDVELRCDPISGHTALYWYRQSLGQGLEFLIYFQGNSAPDKSGLPSDRFSAERTGGSVSTLTIQRTQQEDSAVYLCASSLDGLNQPQHFGDGTRLSIL.

This clonotype has ten or more counts. The genes are TRBV7-9 and TRBJ2-1; 7 bases agree with TRBD1. CDR1 is SEHNR, CDR2 FQNEAQ, per germline (reference sequence). With 5 bases clipped from V and 5 bases from J, the junction kept 9 bases outside the gene matches. The CDR3 totals 15 residues. As DNA, the CDR3 is TGTGCCAGCAGCATTGGATGGGACAGAGACAATGAGCAGTTCTTC. Translating it yields CASSIGWDRDNEQFF.

The chain uses TRBV12-3 or TRBV12-4 and TRBJ2-1; possible D gene TRBD1, 5 bases. Trimming cost V 6 bases and J 4 bases, with 13 bases left between them. CDR3 length: 14 residues. Here the CDR3 reads CASSLRQRYNEQFF. The DNA for the CDR3 is TGTGCCAGCAGCCTCAGACAGAGATACAATGAGCAGTTCTTC.

The chain combines TRBV2 with TRBJ1-2; unclear D gene. The V and J ends lost 2 bases and 3 bases respectively, with 16 bases between them. Germline V gene sequence: CDR1 SNHLY, CDR2 FYNNEI. The length of the CDR3 is 16 residues. The CDR3 loop reads CASSERLAGRDYGYTF. Here the CDR3 DNA reads TGTGCCAGCAGTGAAAGGTTGGCAGGAAGGGACTATGGCTACACCTTC.

This clonotype was counted many times. The V call is TRBV20-1, the J call TRBJ2-5, with 7 bases identical to TRBD1. The CDR3 loop spans 14 amino acids. CDR1 and CDR2 (germline): DFQATT, SNEGSKA (reference sequence). The V and J ends lost 3 bases and 5 bases, in that order; junction bases with no gene match: 9. CDR3 in DNA: TGCAGTGCTAGGCTCGGTGACAGGGTCGAGACCCAGTACTTC. Translation: CSARLGDRVETQYF.

This clonotype was seen many times. This chain connects TRBV7-2 to TRBJ2-3; TRBD2 is a possible D gene (5 bases). This CDR3 has 12 amino acids. Germline-derived CDR1 and CDR2 are SGHTA and FQGNSA. Trimming shortened V by 3 bases and J by 11 bases, and 12 bases separated the two germline ends. CDR3 sequence reads: CASSFSVAGQYF. CDR3 in DNA: TGTGCCAGCAGCTTTTCTGTGGCGGGGCAGTATTTT.

This clonotype was detected a few times. The chain employs TRBV6-1 and TRBJ2-7; D is unclear. The CDR3 consists of 13 residues. Germline values: CDR1 MNHNS, CDR2 SASEGT. Trimming removed 5 bases from V and 2 bases from J, with 10 bases in between. The DNA of the CDR3 is TGTGCCAGCAGTCCTTTAGGCCCCTACGAGCAGTACTTC. This gives the protein CASSPLGPYEQYF.

The chain is built from TRBV7-3 and TRBJ2-5; D tentatively reads TRBD1 or TRBD2 (6 bases each). Germline V gene sequence: CDR1 SGHTA, CDR2 FQGTGA. Trimming left V 1 base short and J 5 bases short, with 14 bases between. The CDR3 runs to 15 residues. The CDR3, as DNA: TGTGCCAGCAGCTTAAATCCGGGGGCGCGTGAGACCCAGTACTTC. This gives the protein CASSLNPGARETQYF.

At least ten counts were recorded for this clonotype. The chain uses TRBV28 and TRBJ1-2; D is ambiguous. CDR1 and CDR2 (germline): MDHEN, SYDVKM. The CDR3 is 15 residues long. V was shortened by 5 bases and J by 5 bases, with 18 bases between the two germline ends. CDR3 nucleotide sequence: TGTGCCAGCAGTAGCCCCCGTAGTGGGTTGTATGGCTACACCTTC. Translated: CASSSPRSGLYGYTF.

This clonotype has more than one count but fewer than ten. The gene calls are TRBV7-3 and TRBJ2-1, with 15 nucleotides matching TRBD2. Germline V gene sequence: CDR1 SGHTA, CDR2 FQGTGA. With 7 bases clipped from V and 0 bases from J, the junction kept 22 bases outside the gene matches. CDR3 length: 23 residues. The CDR3 DNA is TGTGCCAGCACCTCACCCGGGGTAGAAACCGGGACTAGCGGGGGGAGCTCCTACAATGAGCAGTTCTTC. Translating gives CASTSPGVETGTSGGSSYNEQFF. The full variable domain, in which reference TRBV7-3 and TRBJ2-1 provide the parts outside the CDR3, is GAGVSQTPSNKVTEKGKYVELRCDPISGHTALYWYRQSLGQGPEFLIYFQGTGAADDSGLPNDRFFAVRPEGSVSTLKIQRTERGDSAVYLCASTSPGVETGTSGGSSYNEQFFGPGTRLTVL.

This clonotype was seen only a few times. The J gene is TRBJ1-1, the V gene TRBV10-3; 7 positions match TRBD1. Germline V gene data show CDR1 as ENHRY and CDR2 as SYGVKD. The CDR3 covers 14 residues. V shed 5 bases and J 5 bases; nucleotides not matched to a gene: 8. The CDR3 here is CAISYLEGATEAFF. DNA for the CDR3: TGTGCCATCAGTTACTTGGAGGGGGCGACTGAAGCTTTCTTT.

As to this clonotype: A much larger clone differs from this one at a single base, so this may be a read error. The V call is TRBV6-2 or TRBV6-3, the J call TRBJ2-7; D not resolved. This CDR3 has 13 residues. The V end was cut by 5 bases, the J end by 4 bases, with 12 bases between. Germline V gene sequence: CDR1 MNHEY, CDR2 SVGEGT. DNA for the CDR3: TGTGCCAGCAGTAAGGCCGGCAGGTACGAGCAGTACGTC. It yields the protein CASSKAGRYEQYV.

This clonotype was detected ten times or more. The chain combines TRBV5-1 with TRBJ2-6; 7 positions agree with TRBD1. The CDR3 has 15 residues. V was clipped by 4 bases and J by 3 bases; unmatched bases: 4. Per the germline V gene, CDR1 is SGHRS and CDR2 is YFSETQ. CDR3 amino acids: CASSPDRVGANVLTF. The CDR3 coding sequence is TGCGCCAGCAGCCCTGACAGGGTTGGGGCCAACGTCCTGACTTTC.

A note on this clonotype: It may be a read error: a sequence one base away is much more abundant. This chain links TRBV4-3 with TRBJ2-3; D gene ambiguous. Trimming removed 0 bases at V and 2 bases at J, with 3 bases between. The CDR3 contains 13 residues. The germline V gene encodes CDR1 LGHNA and CDR2 YSLEER. The DNA for the CDR3 is TGCGCCAGCAGCCAAGACTACACAGATACGCAGTATTTT. Protein product: CASSQDYTDTQYF.

This clonotype has a count of ten or more. This rearrangement joins TRBV20-1 to TRBJ2-2; unclear D gene. Germline V CDR1 and CDR2: DFQATT, SNEGSKA (reference sequence). V shed 1 base and J shed 3 bases, with 9 bases lying between them. CDR3 length equals 14 residues. CDR3: CSARGWVHTGELFF. The CDR3 coding sequence is TGCAGTGCTAGAGGTTGGGTTCACACCGGGGAGCTGTTTTTT.

This clonotype was detected ten times or more. The V gene is TRBV7-2, the J gene TRBJ2-5, with no clear D. Trimming cost V 2 bases and J 5 bases, with 6 bases left between them. The CDR3 consists of 12 residues. CDR1 is SGHTA, CDR2 FQGNSA, per germline. CDR3 in amino acids: CASSLMRETQYF. The CDR3 DNA sequence: TGTGCCAGCAGCTTAATGAGGGAGACCCAGTACTTC.

Regarding this clonotype: This may come from a read error, since a much larger clone is one base off. The J gene is TRBJ2-7, the V gene TRBV20-1; 10 bases match TRBD2. V dropped 8 bases and J dropped 1; count of bases not matched to a gene: 14. CDR1 DFQATT and CDR2 SNEGSKA come from the germline V gene (reference sequence). The length of the CDR3 is 16 residues. This CDR3 reads CSTPPLSGGASYEQYF. Here the CDR3 DNA reads TGCAGTACCCCTCCCCTAAGCGGGGGGGCGTCCTACGAGCAGTACTTC.

This clonotype appeared a few times. The chain recombines TRBV29-1 with TRBJ2-7; 10 nucleotides line up with TRBD2. The germline V gene has CDR1 SQVTM and CDR2 ANQGSEA. V gave up 5 bases and J gave up 0 bases; unmatched junction bases: 19. The CDR3 covers 19 residues. The CDR3 DNA is TGCAGCGTTTACGGGACTAGCGAGTCGACTAGTTATAGCTCCTACGAGCAGTACTTC. Protein product: CSVYGTSESTSYSSYEQYF.

This clonotype was found many times. The chain links TRBV7-9 to TRBJ2-1; D is perhaps TRBD1 (6 bases). Germline-derived CDR1 and CDR2 are SEHNR and FQNEAQ (reference sequence). The ends were cut back, 2 bases at V and 9 bases at J, with 11 bases in the middle. The CDR3 is made up of 13 amino acids. CDR3 nucleotides: TGTGCCAGCAGCTTACAGGGGATCAGTGAGCAGTTCTTC. Translated: CASSLQGISEQFF.

Ten or more counts support this clonotype. The chain links TRBV20-1 to TRBJ2-1; D not certain. The CDR3 consists of 13 residues. V lost 3 bases to trimming and J lost 6 bases, with 12 bases between them. The germline V gene encodes CDR1 DFQATT and CDR2 SNEGSKA (reference sequence). Here the CDR3 DNA reads TGCAGTGCTAGCCCTTCGATTACCAATGAGCAGTTCTTC. Its protein product is CSASPSITNEQFF.

This clonotype has only a few counts. The chain combines TRBV7-9 with TRBJ1-1; D unclear. Germline V lookup: CDR1 SEHNR, CDR2 FQNEAQ (reference sequence). The length of the CDR3 is 14 residues. The ends were cut back, 1 base at V and 4 bases at J, with 10 bases in the middle. The CDR3 bases are TGTGCCAGCAGCTTAGGGACGATGGGCACTGAAGCTTTCTTT. Its protein is CASSLGTMGTEAFF.

The V call is TRBV7-8, the J call TRBJ1-5, with D unclear. The CDR3 runs to 14 residues. Trimming removed 0 bases at V and 1 base at J, with 4 bases between. Germline V gives CDR1 SGHVS, CDR2 FQNEAQ. CDR3 in amino acids: CASSLASSNQPQHF. The DNA of the CDR3 is TGTGCCAGCAGCTTAGCCAGCAGCAATCAGCCCCAGCATTTT.

This clonotype was counted at least ten times. This chain uses TRBV11-2 with TRBJ2-5; D might be TRBD1 (5 bases). V was trimmed by 6 bases and J by 1 base, leaving 9 bases between them. The CDR3 has 13 amino acids. Germline lookup yields CDR1 SGHAT and CDR2 FQNNGV. The CDR3 nucleotides are TGTGCCAGCAGTGAACAGGTCCAAGAGACCCAGTACTTC. Residues: CASSEQVQETQYF.

This clonotype was found many times. This chain connects TRBV7-9 to TRBJ2-1; D uncertain. Germline lookup yields CDR1 SEHNR and CDR2 FQNEAQ (reference sequence). This CDR3 contains 12 residues. Deletions cut 3 bases from V and 7 bases from J, with 7 bases between. Here the CDR3 reads CASSLVGNEQFF. The DNA of the CDR3 is TGTGCCAGCAGCTTGGTGGGGAATGAGCAGTTCTTC. The full variable domain, with the rest looked up from reference TRBV7-9 and TRBJ2-1, is DTGVSQNPRHKITKRGQNVTFRCDPISEHNRLYWYRQTLGQGPEFLTYFQNEAQLEKSRLLSDRFSAERPKGSFSTLEIQRTEQGDSAMYLCASSLVGNEQFFGPGTRLTVL.

Many counts were recorded for this clonotype. V gene TRBV6-2 or TRBV6-3 combines with J gene TRBJ2-7; 7 bases are a match to TRBD2. The germline V gene encodes CDR1 MNHEY and CDR2 SVGEGT. Trimming at V came to 2 bases and at J to 2 bases, leaving 6 bases not matched to a gene. The CDR3 loop spans 15 amino acids. The CDR3 region is CASSYNRGGTYEQYF. The CDR3, as DNA: TGTGCCAGCAGTTACAACCGGGGAGGGACCTACGAGCAGTACTTC.

This clonotype was detected many times. The chain employs TRBV7-2 and TRBJ1-2; TRBD1 matches 7 bases. The CDR3 loop spans 14 amino acids. Germline CDR1 and CDR2: SGHTA and FQGNSA. The junction had 11 bases not matched to a gene; V was cut back by 5 bases and J by 8 bases. The CDR3 protein is CASSPGTDGGGYTF. The CDR3 region has the DNA TGTGCCAGCAGCCCCGGGACAGATGGGGGCGGCTACACCTTC. The entire variable domain, with the rest obtained from reference TRBV7-2 and TRBJ1-2, is as follows: GAGVSQSPSNKVTEKGKDVELRCDPISGHTALYWYRQSLGQGLEFLIYFQGNSAPDKSGLPSDRFSAERTGGSVSTLTIQRTQQEDSAVYLCASSPGTDGGGYTFGSGTRLTVV.

This clonotype has a handful of counts. This sequence joins TRBV7-2 and TRBJ1-2; no firm D call. With 5 bases removed from V and 8 bases from J, the gap between germline ends came to 21 bases. The germline gives CDR1 SGHTA, CDR2 FQGNSA. This CDR3 contains 15 residues. The CDR3 DNA reads as TGTGCCAGCAGCCCGCGGTTGGCCTACTATTTAGGCTACACCTTC. Protein product: CASSPRLAYYLGYTF.

This clonotype was counted ten times or more. The chain recombines TRBV11-2 with TRBJ2-2, with a tentative D call TRBD2 (5 bases). Between the trimmed V and J ends, which lost 8 bases and 7 bases, there was a span of 17 bases. The germline gives CDR1 SGHAT, CDR2 FQNNGV. The CDR3 runs to 14 residues. This chain's CDR3 is CASSDLRMGGELFF. The CDR3 region has the DNA TGTGCCAGCTCGGACTTAAGGATGGGCGGGGAGCTGTTTTTT.